These 29 T cell receptor beta chains were sequenced from one sample in a study of T cell repertoires in cytomegalovirus infection. TCRdb reprocessed the reads via MiXCR and lists one record per CDR3 protein. The sample lists 550,000 to 700,000 distinct CDR3 sequences; just under 40% were seen once. No antigen has been identified for these receptors. This specimen consisted of cultured PBMCs, obtained from culture after CMV antigen stimulation. The source is a human donor in good health (CMV status not recorded). Some clones in this sample may be carry-over from other donors' samples.

This clonotype came up many times. V is TRBV7-2 and J is TRBJ1-6; 7 bases align to TRBD1. The CDR3 totals 15 residues. The junction had 6 bases not matched to a gene; V was cut back by 5 bases and J by 5 bases. In germline, CDR1 is SGHTA, CDR2 FQGNSA. As DNA, the CDR3 is TGTGCCAGCAGCAAACGACAGGGAGATAATTCACCCCTCCACTTT. It translates to CASSKRQGDNSPLHF. Variable domain in full (rest from reference TRBV7-2 and TRBJ1-6): GAGVSQSPSNKVTEKGKDVELRCDPISGHTALYWYRQSLGQGLEFLIYFQGNSAPDKSGLPSDRFSAERTGGSVSTLTIQRTQQEDSAVYLCASSKRQGDNSPLHFGNGTRLTVT.

This clonotype showed up just a few times. The rearrangement joins TRBV12-3 or TRBV12-4 to TRBJ2-7; D is perhaps TRBD1 (6 bases). The V gene lost 5 bases and the J gene lost 0 bases, with 11 bases spanning the gap. The CDR3 covers 14 residues. In nucleotides, the CDR3 is TGTGCCAGCAGTGCGCAGGGGAACTCCTACGAGCAGTACTTC. Translation gives CASSAQGNSYEQYF.

The genes are TRBV7-2 and TRBJ1-6, with 7 bases lining up with TRBD1. After removal of 1 base from V and 10 bases from J, the junction contained 1 base not matched to a gene. This CDR3 comprises 13 residues. Germline assignment: CDR1 SGHTA and CDR2 FQGNSA. This CDR3 reads CASSLETGSPLHF. The CDR3, as DNA: TGTGCCAGCAGCTTAGAGACAGGGTCACCCCTCCACTTT.

This clonotype showed up just a few times. One base away lies a much larger clone, so this may be a sequencing read error. This chain connects TRBV6-2 or TRBV6-3 to TRBJ2-7; D gene ambiguous. V was trimmed by 6 bases and J by 3 bases, leaving 6 bases between them. The CDR3 is 11 residues long. CDR1 is MNHEY, CDR2 SVGEGT, per germline. The CDR3: CASSRIYEQYF. The CDR3 DNA sequence: TGTGCCAGCAGCCGGATCTACGAGCAGTACTTC.

The chain uses TRBV7-2 and TRBJ2-5, with D possibly called TRBD1 or TRBD2 (5 bases each). This CDR3 contains 16 residues. From germline, CDR1 is SGHTA and CDR2 FQGNSA. Trimming stripped 4 bases from V and 5 bases from J, with 20 bases between. The CDR3 here is CASSYPTPGSGETQYF. CDR3 in DNA: TGTGCCAGCAGCTACCCAACCCCAGGGTCGGGGGAGACCCAGTACTTC.

The chain carries TRBV29-1 and TRBJ2-1; D perhaps matches TRBD2 (5 bases). This CDR3 comprises 13 residues. CDR1 and CDR2 from the germline V gene are SQVTM and ANQGSEA. Trimming left V 3 bases short and J 9 bases short, with 15 bases between. Here the CDR3 DNA reads TGCAGCGTTGATTTGGAGGTTGGAGGTGAGCAGTTCTTC. Translation gives CSVDLEVGGEQFF.

The rearrangement joins TRBV12-3 or TRBV12-4 to TRBJ2-3; weak D call: TRBD1 (5 bases). Trimming pared 6 bases from V and 2 bases from J, leaving 21 bases between. This CDR3 spans 17 amino acids. Written as DNA, the CDR3 is TGTGCCAGCAGCTTCGGGCAGGGCCTGATGATCACAGATACGCAGTATTTT. Translating gives CASSFGQGLMITDTQYF.

This clonotype was seen a few times. The rearrangement uses TRBV7-2 and TRBJ1-4; D is ambiguous. Germline CDR1 and CDR2: SGHTA and FQGNSA. Trimming stripped 2 bases from V and 10 bases from J, with 8 bases between. The CDR3 consists of 12 residues. For the CDR3, the DNA is TGTGCCAGCAGCTTACGCGGCGGAAAACTGTTTTTT. The encoded protein is CASSLRGGKLFF.

V and J are TRBV6-1 and TRBJ2-1, with 9 bases matching TRBD1. Unmatched junction bases numbered 6, after V lost 6 bases and J lost 3 bases. CDR1 is MNHNS and CDR2 is SASEGT in the germline V gene. The CDR3 runs 15 residues. The CDR3 DNA is TGTGCCAGCAGAAACAGGGGGCCTTACTACAATGAGCAGTTCTTC. Translated: CASRNRGPYYNEQFF.

V gene TRBV7-6 combines with J gene TRBJ2-7, with D uncertain. Germline lookup yields CDR1 SGHVS and CDR2 FNYEAQ. The CDR3 is made up of 14 amino acids. The ends were cut back, 4 bases at V and 3 bases at J, with 13 bases in the middle. CDR3 DNA sequence: TGTGCCAGCAGCTATGGGCCTTCCGGCTACGAGCAGTACTTC. Its protein is CASSYGPSGYEQYF.

This clonotype was found a few times. The rearrangement links TRBV27 to TRBJ1-5, with 7 bases fitting TRBD1. Per germline, CDR1 MNHEY and CDR2 SMNVEV (reference sequence). Trimming removed 0 bases from V and 6 bases from J; junction bases left unmatched: 5. The CDR3 length is 15 residues. Written as DNA, the CDR3 is TGTGCCAGCAGTTTATCGAGGGGGCTCGGTCAGCCCCAGCATTTT. It codes for CASSLSRGLGQPQHF.

The chain uses TRBV14 and TRBJ2-6; 8 bases map to TRBD2. The CDR3 runs 16 residues. The trim removed 4 bases at V and 2 bases at J, leaving 4 bases unmatched. CDR1 and CDR2 (germline): SGHDN, FVKESK. In nucleotides, the CDR3 is TGTGCCAGCAGCCCGGGACTAGTGGCTGGGGCCAACGTCCTGACTTTC. Translation: CASSPGLVAGANVLTF.

This chain joins TRBV7-6 and TRBJ1-6, with D possibly being TRBD1 (6 bases). The CDR3 has 19 amino acids. V shed 4 bases and J shed 5 bases, with 24 bases lying between them. The germline CDR1 and CDR2 sequences are SGHVS and FNYEAQ. The CDR3 sequence: CASSSSGASTLWDNSPLHF. The CDR3 nucleotides read TGTGCCAGCAGCTCATCAGGGGCCAGTACTCTTTGGGATAATTCACCCCTCCACTTT.

This chain connects TRBV5-4 to TRBJ2-7; 10 bases align to TRBD2. This CDR3 region has 15 residues. Looked up from germline, CDR1 is SGHNT and CDR2 is YYREEE (reference sequence). Trimming cost V 0 bases and J 2 bases; bases outside gene matches: 2. The CDR3 sequence is CASSLASGRPYEQYF. The CDR3 DNA follows: TGTGCCAGCAGCTTGGCTAGCGGGAGACCCTACGAGCAGTACTTC.

There are many counts of this clonotype. The CDR3 DNA reads TGTGCCAGCAGCACCCGGGACATCAAAGACTATGGCTACACCTTC. This encodes CASSTRDIKDYGYTF. The rearrangement uses TRBV7-2 and TRBJ1-2, with D maybe TRBD1 (6 bases). Germline-derived CDR1 and CDR2 are SGHTA and FQGNSA. The CDR3 is made up of 15 amino acids. V was pared by 5 bases and J by 3 bases, with 16 bases between.

The rearrangement joins TRBV2 to TRBJ2-1, with 8 bases lining up with TRBD1. CDR3 length: 15 residues. Germline V lookup: CDR1 SNHLY, CDR2 FYNNEI. V was pared by 6 bases and J by 2 bases, with 6 bases of the junction left unmatched. The CDR3: CASRPRQGPYNEQFF. The CDR3 DNA reads as TGTGCCAGCAGACCCCGACAGGGGCCCTACAATGAGCAGTTCTTC.

The chain combines TRBV20-1 with TRBJ2-1, with TRBD2 matching 9 bases. The CDR3 length is 14 residues. With V trimmed by 6 bases and J by 7 bases, 10 bases remained unmatched. Germline V gene data show CDR1 as DFQATT and CDR2 as SNEGSKA (reference sequence). The DNA for the CDR3 is TGCAGTGCGCCGTTTGCGGGAGGGCTAAATGAGCAGTTCTTC. Protein: CSAPFAGGLNEQFF.

Comments on this clonotype: The germline gene is not matched at one end of the junction; a read error may be the cause. The chain employs TRBV7-2 and TRBJ2-1; 14 bases are a match to TRBD2. This CDR3 is 13 amino acids long. CDR1 SGHTA and CDR2 FQGNSA come from the germline V gene. CDR3 residues: CASSLGLAGDRLF. CDR3 bases: TGTGCCAGCAGCCTGGGACTAGCGGGAGATAGGCTCTTC. Full variable domain (rest looked up from reference TRBV7-2 and TRBJ2-1): GAGVSQSPSNKVTEKGKDVELRCDPISGHTALYWYRQSLGQGLEFLIYFQGNSAPDKSGLPSDRFSAERTGGSVSTLTIQRTQQEDSAVYLCASSLGLAGDRLFGPGTRLTVL.

This clonotype was counted at least ten times. This sequence joins TRBV4-1 and TRBJ1-5, with 8 bases fitting TRBD1. Germline V CDR1 and CDR2: MGHRA, YSYEKL. J gave up 6 bases and V 8 bases, and 9 bases lay outside the gene matches. This CDR3 is 14 amino acids long. The CDR3 protein is CASRGQGSGQPQHF. As DNA, the CDR3 is TGCGCCAGCCGAGGACAGGGTTCGGGTCAGCCCCAGCATTTT.

J is TRBJ2-7 and V is TRBV6-5; 8 bases are shared with TRBD2. The CDR3 runs 14 residues. With 6 bases clipped from V and 6 bases from J, the junction kept 10 bases outside the gene matches. From germline, CDR1 is MNHEY and CDR2 SVGAGI. As DNA, the CDR3 is TGTGCCAGCAGCCTCGGGGGGGGTGGTTTCGAGCAGTACTTC. Amino acid sequence: CASSLGGGGFEQYF.

V and J are TRBV7-9 and TRBJ2-7; no definite D call. This CDR3 comprises 14 residues. The V end lost 5 bases, the J end lost 0 bases, and 11 bases lay between the germline ends. The V gene's germline CDR1 is SEHNR and CDR2 FQNEAQ (reference sequence). As DNA, the CDR3 is TGTGCCAGCAGCCCCCGTCGGGTCTCCTACGAGCAGTACTTC. Translated: CASSPRRVSYEQYF.

The V and J genes are TRBV4-3 and TRBJ2-5, with 10 bases that match TRBD2. Germline CDR1 reads LGHNA; CDR2 reads YSLEER. V lost 2 bases to trimming and J lost 1 base; unmatched junction nucleotides: 1. The CDR3 runs to 15 residues. Written as DNA, the CDR3 is TGCGCCAGCAGCCAAAGGACTAGCGGCCAAGAGACCCAGTACTTC. It translates to CASSQRTSGQETQYF.

This clonotype was recorded a few times. The V and J genes are TRBV2 and TRBJ2-2; D gene ambiguous. CDR3 length: 12 residues. V was trimmed by 7 bases and J by 6 bases, leaving 9 bases between them. The germline gives CDR1 SNHLY, CDR2 FYNNEI. CDR3 DNA sequence: TGTGCCAGCACCCTCGAGTCCGGGGAGCTGTTTTTT. The encoded protein is CASTLESGELFF.

This clonotype was counted a few times. This rearrangement joins TRBV7-2 to TRBJ2-1; 9 nucleotides match TRBD2. Germline trimming cut 2 bases from V and 7 bases from J; bases unmatched to any gene: 3. CDR1 is SGHTA, CDR2 FQGNSA, per germline. CDR3 size: 14 residues. The CDR3 DNA is TGTGCCAGCAGCTTATTACTAGCGGGTAATGAGCAGTTCTTC. It specifies CASSLLLAGNEQFF.

This rearrangement joins TRBV7-6 to TRBJ2-7; 9 bases map to TRBD2. Germline CDR1 SGHVS, CDR2 FNYEAQ. There are 14 residues in the CDR3. The junction had 9 bases not matched to a gene; V was cut back by 5 bases and J by 7 bases. DNA for the CDR3: TGTGCCAGCAGCAGAGCGGGGGGTCTTGGTGAGCAGTACTTC. Translating gives CASSRAGGLGEQYF.

This clonotype was picked up one time. This sequence joins TRBV19 and TRBJ2-5, with 7 bases aligning to TRBD2. The CDR3 is 17 residues long. Germline V gene sequence: CDR1 LNHDA, CDR2 SQIVND (reference sequence). J gave up 5 bases and V 3 bases, and 15 bases lay outside the gene matches. DNA of the CDR3: TGTGCCAGTAGTATTCGCTCTTTGGCGGGAGTACACGAGACCCAGTACTTC. Translation gives CASSIRSLAGVHETQYF.

This chain links TRBV5-1 with TRBJ1-4; D perhaps matches TRBD1 (6 bases). Deletions cut 4 bases from V and 4 bases from J, with 14 bases between. Germline CDR1 and CDR2: SGHRS and YFSETQ. The CDR3 runs 15 residues. The CDR3: CASSILGTHNEKLFF. CDR3 nucleotides: TGCGCCAGCAGCATCCTGGGGACACATAATGAAAAACTGTTTTTT.

This clonotype has just a few counts. The chain is built from TRBV2 and TRBJ2-3; D could derive from TRBD1 or TRBD2 (5 bases each). The V end was cut by 5 bases, the J end by 1 base, with 13 bases between. Germline V gives CDR1 SNHLY, CDR2 FYNNEI. The CDR3 has 15 residues. The CDR3 sequence is CASSYRVGGTDTQYF. The CDR3 DNA sequence: TGTGCCAGCAGTTACCGAGTGGGGGGCACAGATACGCAGTATTTT.

The V call is TRBV11-1, the J call TRBJ1-1; no clear D gene. V lost 3 bases and J lost 0, with 8 bases in between. Germline CDR1 is SGHAT and CDR2 is FQDESV (reference sequence). The CDR3 sequence is 14 residues long. The CDR3 DNA follows: TGTGCCAGCAGCTTTAGACGGATGAACACTGAAGCTTTCTTT. Residues: CASSFRRMNTEAFF.